The clone carrying this T cell receptor beta chain was seen repeatedly, ten times or more. This sample is part of a study of T-cell reconstitution after alpha-beta-depleted transplantation in children. Trimming pared 2 bases from V and 5 bases from J, leaving 6 bases between. The CDR3 sequence is 12 residues long. For TCRbeta, the library was prepared with unique molecular identifiers. TCRdb ran MiXCR on the PCR reads and lists one entry per CDR3 protein. The table records 65,000 to 75,000 distinct CDR3 sequences, just under 5% of them present only once. The chain combines TRBV12-3 or TRBV12-4 with TRBJ1-1; D is unresolved. The sequence was collected from a boy under two years old who had a stem cell transplant for acute myeloid leukemia, so the T cells may come from the graft donor. This sample comprised PBMCs, mostly from graft donor cells, obtained 180 days after TCRalphabeta/CD19-depleted stem cell transplant. The CDR3 sequence is CASSLLRTEAFF. CDR3 DNA sequence: TGTGCCAGCAGTTTACTTAGGACTGAAGCTTTCTTT.